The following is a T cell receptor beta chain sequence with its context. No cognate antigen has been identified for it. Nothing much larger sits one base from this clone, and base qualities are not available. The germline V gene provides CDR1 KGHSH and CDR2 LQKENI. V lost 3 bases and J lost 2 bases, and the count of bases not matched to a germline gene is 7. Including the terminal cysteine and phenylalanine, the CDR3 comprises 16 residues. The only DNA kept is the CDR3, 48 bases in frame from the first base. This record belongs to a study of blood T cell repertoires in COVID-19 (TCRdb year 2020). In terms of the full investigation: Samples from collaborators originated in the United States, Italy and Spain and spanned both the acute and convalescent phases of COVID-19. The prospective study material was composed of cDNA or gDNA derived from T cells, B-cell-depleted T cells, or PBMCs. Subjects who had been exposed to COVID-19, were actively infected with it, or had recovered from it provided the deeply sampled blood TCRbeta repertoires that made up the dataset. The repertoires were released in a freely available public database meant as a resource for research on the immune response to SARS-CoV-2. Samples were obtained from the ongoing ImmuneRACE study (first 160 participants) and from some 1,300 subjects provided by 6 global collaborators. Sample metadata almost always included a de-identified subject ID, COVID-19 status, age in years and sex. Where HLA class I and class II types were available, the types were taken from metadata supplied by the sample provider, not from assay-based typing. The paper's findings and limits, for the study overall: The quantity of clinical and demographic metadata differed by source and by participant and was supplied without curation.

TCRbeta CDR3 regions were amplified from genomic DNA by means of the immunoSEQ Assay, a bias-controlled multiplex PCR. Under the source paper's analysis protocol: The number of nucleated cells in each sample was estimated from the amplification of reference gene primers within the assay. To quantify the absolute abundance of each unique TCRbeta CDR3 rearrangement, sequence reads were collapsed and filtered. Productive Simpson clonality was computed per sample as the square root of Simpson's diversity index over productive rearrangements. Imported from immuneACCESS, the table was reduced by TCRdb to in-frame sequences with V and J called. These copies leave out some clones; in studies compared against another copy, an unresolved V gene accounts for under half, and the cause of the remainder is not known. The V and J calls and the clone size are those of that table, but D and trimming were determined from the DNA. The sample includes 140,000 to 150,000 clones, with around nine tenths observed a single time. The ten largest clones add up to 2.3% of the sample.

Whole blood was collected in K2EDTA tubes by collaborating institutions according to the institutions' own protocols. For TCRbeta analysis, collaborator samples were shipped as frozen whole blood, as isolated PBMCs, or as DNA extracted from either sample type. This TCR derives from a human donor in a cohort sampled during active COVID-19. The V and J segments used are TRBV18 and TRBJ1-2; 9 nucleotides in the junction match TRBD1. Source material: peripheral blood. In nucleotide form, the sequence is TGTGCCAGCTCACCGGGGGGACAGGGTTCGAACTATGGCTACACCTTC. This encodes CASSPGGQGSNYGYTF.